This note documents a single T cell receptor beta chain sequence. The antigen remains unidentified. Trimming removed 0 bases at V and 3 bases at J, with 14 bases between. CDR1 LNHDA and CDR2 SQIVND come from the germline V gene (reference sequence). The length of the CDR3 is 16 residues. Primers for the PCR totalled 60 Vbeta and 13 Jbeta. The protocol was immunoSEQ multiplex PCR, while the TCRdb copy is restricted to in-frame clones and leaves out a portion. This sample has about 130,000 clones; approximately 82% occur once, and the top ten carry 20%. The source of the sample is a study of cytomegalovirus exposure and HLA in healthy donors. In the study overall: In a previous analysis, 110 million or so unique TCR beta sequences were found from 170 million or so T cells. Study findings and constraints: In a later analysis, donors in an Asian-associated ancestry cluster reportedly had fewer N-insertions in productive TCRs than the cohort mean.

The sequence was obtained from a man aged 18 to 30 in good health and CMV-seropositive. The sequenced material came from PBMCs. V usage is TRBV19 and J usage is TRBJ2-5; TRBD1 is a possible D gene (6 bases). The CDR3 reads CASSIDGDRRKETQYF. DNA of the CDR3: TGTGCCAGTAGTATAGATGGAGACAGGCGCAAAGAGACCCAGTACTTC. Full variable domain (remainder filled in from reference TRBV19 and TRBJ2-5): DGGITQSPKYLFRKEGQNVTLSCEQNLNHDAMYWYRQDPGQGLRLIYYSQIVNDFQKGDIAEGYSVSREKKESFPLTVTSAQKNPTAFYLCASSIDGDRRKETQYFGPGTRLLVL.